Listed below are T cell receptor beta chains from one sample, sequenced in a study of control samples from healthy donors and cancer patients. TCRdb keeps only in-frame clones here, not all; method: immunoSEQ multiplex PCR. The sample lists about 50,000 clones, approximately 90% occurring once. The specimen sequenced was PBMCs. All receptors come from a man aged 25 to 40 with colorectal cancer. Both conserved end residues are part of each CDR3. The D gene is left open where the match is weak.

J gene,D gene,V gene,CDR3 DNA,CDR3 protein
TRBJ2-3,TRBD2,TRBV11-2,TGTGCCAGCAGCTCTAGACTAGCGGGGGGGACAGATACGCAGTATTTT,CASSSRLAGGTDTQYF
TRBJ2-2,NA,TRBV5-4,TGTGCCAGCAGCGTACCGGGACAGAACACCGGGGAGCTGTTTTTT,CASSVPGQNTGELFF
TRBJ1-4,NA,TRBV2,TGTGCCAGCAGTGAAATCGGGGAAGGGAACGAAAAACTGTTTTTT,CASSEIGEGNEKLFF
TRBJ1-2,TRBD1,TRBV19,TGTGCCAGTAATCGCGGACAGGCTAACTATGGCTACACCTTC,CASNRGQANYGYTF
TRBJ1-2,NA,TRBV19,TGTGCCAGTAGTATAAACCGGTACTATGGCTACACCTTC,CASSINRYYGYTF
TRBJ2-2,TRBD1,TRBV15,TGTGCCACCAGCAGAGATTGGGACAGGGGCACCGGGGAGCTGTTTTTT,CATSRDWDRGTGELFF
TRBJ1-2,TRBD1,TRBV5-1,TGCGCCAGCAGCAGACAGGGGGAGGACTATGGCTACACCTTC,CASSRQGEDYGYTF
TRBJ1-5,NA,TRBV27,TGTGCCAGCAGTCCCCGGACGGCTAGCAATCAGCCCCAGCATTTT,CASSPRTASNQPQHF
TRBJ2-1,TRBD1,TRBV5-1,TGCGCCAGCAGCTTGATAGGACAGGGGGCAGTCAATGAGCAGTTCTTC,CASSLIGQGAVNEQFF
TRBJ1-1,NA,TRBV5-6,TGTGCCAGCAGCTTGGGAGGGGCCCCGTACACTGAAGCTTTCTTT,CASSLGGAPYTEAFF
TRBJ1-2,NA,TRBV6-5,TGTGCCAGCAGTAGGGAGGTGGGGGTTTATGGCTACACCTTC,CASSREVGVYGYTF
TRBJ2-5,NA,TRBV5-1,TGCGCCAGCAGCTTCGACTCTACTAGGGAAGAGACCCAGTACTTC,CASSFDSTREETQYF
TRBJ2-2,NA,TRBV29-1,TGCAGCGTTGAAGAGGAAGGGGGGGTCACCGGGGAGCTGTTTTTT,CSVEEEGGVTGELFF
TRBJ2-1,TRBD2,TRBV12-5,TGTGCTAGTGGTTCCGGACTAGCGGGGTACAATGAGCAGTTCTTC,CASGSGLAGYNEQFF